Below are 25 T cell receptor beta chains sequenced from a single sample in a study of long-term antiretroviral therapy in people with HIV. Running of the v3.0 immunoSEQ assay took place at survey level. Generated by immunoSEQ multiplex PCR, the TCRdb table keeps only in-frame clones and is missing some. The sample carries more than 15,000 clones, about 91% recorded once. Material: unsorted PBMCs, obtained 0.3 years after starting antiretroviral therapy. All receptors derive from a man aged 60 to 75 with HIV.

The chain uses TRBV7-9 and TRBJ2-7; D is perhaps TRBD2 (6 bases). The CDR3 contains 14 residues. Germline CDR1 reads SEHNR; CDR2 reads FQNEAQ (reference sequence). V lost 11 bases and J 5 bases, leaving 22 bases between the germline ends. CDR3 bases: TGTGCCTTACACGGCGGGGACGGATTCCACGAGCAGTACTTC. Residues: CALHGGDGFHEQYF.

This chain links TRBV9 with TRBJ2-3; perhaps TRBD2 as D (5 bases). The CDR3 has 14 residues. The germline V gene has CDR1 SGDLS and CDR2 YYNGEE. V shed 5 bases and J shed 2 bases, with 12 bases lying between them. CDR3 DNA sequence: TGTGCCAGCAGTGCGGGCCCTTCCACAGATACGCAGTATTTT. It codes for CASSAGPSTDTQYF.

The count of this clone is one. This chain links TRBV5-5 with TRBJ2-1; weak D call: TRBD2 (6 bases). Germline V gene data show CDR1 as SGHKS and CDR2 as YYEKEE (reference sequence). The ends were cut back, 7 bases at V and 1 base at J, with 15 bases in the middle. The CDR3 totals 15 residues. For the CDR3, the DNA is TGTGCCAGCGCGGGAACCCTTCAATCCTACAATGAGCAGTTCTTC. Residues: CASAGTLQSYNEQFF.

The chain joins TRBV19 to TRBJ1-5, with D hard to call. In germline, CDR1 is LNHDA, CDR2 SQIVND (reference sequence). Deletions cut 5 bases from V and 7 bases from J, with 12 bases between. This CDR3 has 13 residues. As DNA, the CDR3 is TGTGCCAGTAGTCTCAGGAGAGAACAGCCCCAGCATTTT. It specifies CASSLRREQPQHF.

In its sample, this clone was seen a few times. V gene TRBV21-1 combines with J gene TRBJ1-5; the D segment call TRBD1 is taken from the table without a DNA check. TRBV21-1 is a known pseudogene. This CDR3 has 16 amino acids. The CDR3 here is CASSETGTGGNQPQHF. In DNA form, the CDR3 reads TGTGCCAGCAGCGAGACCGGGACAGGGGGCAATCAGCCCCAGCATTTT.

V usage is TRBV25-1 and J usage is TRBJ1-2, with a tentative D call TRBD1 (6 bases). In germline, CDR1 is MGHDK, CDR2 SYGVNS. Trimming removed 3 bases from V and 6 bases from J, with 20 bases in between. The length of the CDR3 is 16 residues. The CDR3 loop is CASSDTSPGHFNGYTF. The CDR3 bases are TGTGCCAGCAGTGATACTAGCCCGGGACATTTTAATGGCTACACCTTC.

The chain combines TRBV29-1 with TRBJ1-1; D is uncertain. Germline loops: CDR1 SQVTM, CDR2 ANQGSEA. The germline V and J ends were trimmed by 8 bases and 7 bases, with 23 bases remaining between them. This CDR3 spans 14 amino acids. In DNA, the CDR3 is TGCAGCACCCACGGTGGGCGCGGATCGTATGAAGCTTTCTTT. Protein sequence: CSTHGGRGSYEAFF.

Points on this clone: This sequence is one base from a far larger clone and is likely a read error. The J gene is TRBJ1-5, the V gene TRBV5-1, with D tentatively TRBD1 (6 bases). Germline V CDR1 and CDR2: SGHRS, YFSETQ. CDR3 length: 15 residues. Trimming left V 2 bases short and J 6 bases short, with 15 bases between. In nucleotides, the CDR3 is TGCGCCAGCAGCTTTACGGCCAGGGGTGGTCAGCCCCAGCATTTT. This codes for CASSFTARGGQPQHF.

V is TRBV28 and J is TRBJ2-5; no clear D. Germline lookup yields CDR1 MDHEN and CDR2 SYDVKM. Trimming shortened V by 3 bases and J by 0 bases, and 5 bases separated the two germline ends. The CDR3 is 13 amino acids. The CDR3 loop is CASSFRNQETQYF. CDR3 bases: TGTGCCAGCAGTTTTCGCAACCAAGAGACCCAGTACTTC.

The chain couples TRBV5-1 to TRBJ1-3; D possibly corresponds to TRBD1 (5 bases). Germline V gives CDR1 SGHRS, CDR2 YFSETQ. The CDR3 consists of 16 residues. The germline V and J ends were trimmed by 3 bases and 0 bases, with 13 bases remaining between them. CDR3 sequence reads: CASSYARQSSGNTIYF. DNA for the CDR3: TGCGCCAGCAGCTATGCCCGACAGAGCTCTGGAAACACCATATATTTT.

The gene calls are TRBV4-2 and TRBJ2-1, with 9 bases lining up with TRBD1. The CDR3 spans 18 residues. Germline CDR1 and CDR2: LGHNA and YNFKEQ. Germline trimming cut 4 bases from V and 6 bases from J; bases unmatched to any gene: 16. In DNA, the CDR3 is TGTGCCAGCAGCCGCGAAGTGGGGACAGGGAGAGGTGGCAATGAGCAGTTCTTC. It encodes CASSREVGTGRGGNEQFF.

The chain employs TRBV28 and TRBJ2-7, with D perhaps assigned TRBD1 or TRBD2 (5 bases each). CDR3 size: 15 residues. CDR1 and CDR2 from the germline V gene are MDHEN and SYDVKM. The ends were cut back, 9 bases at V and 3 bases at J, with 21 bases in the middle. The CDR3 coding sequence is TGTGCCAGTTCGTTCGGGGTTTTCGGACACTACGAGCAGTACTTC. Translating it yields CASSFGVFGHYEQYF. Together with reference TRBV28 and TRBJ2-7, the CDR3 gives the full variable domain: DVKVTQSSRYLVKRTGEKVFLECVQDMDHENMFWYRQDPGLGLRLIYFSYDVKMKEKGDIPEGYSVSREKKERFSLILESASTNQTSMYLCASSFGVFGHYEQYFGPGTRLTVT.

V is TRBV11-2 and J is TRBJ2-1; either TRBD1 or TRBD2 may supply D (9 bases each). V lost 5 bases and J lost 8, with 25 bases in between. The CDR3 contains 17 residues. From germline, CDR1 is SGHAT and CDR2 FQNNGV. DNA for the CDR3: TGTGCCAGCAGCCCGCGGGGGGGAGGACAGGGGTTTGATGAGCAGTTCTTC. The encoded protein is CASSPRGGGQGFDEQFF.

The genes are TRBV7-8 and TRBJ2-7, with 7 bases that match TRBD2. There are 14 residues in the CDR3. J lost 3 bases, V lost 3 bases, and 5 bases had no gene match. Germline V CDR1 and CDR2: SGHVS, FQNEAQ. CDR3 residues: CASSFSGTHYEQYF. CDR3 DNA sequence: TGTGCCAGCAGCTTCAGCGGGACCCACTACGAGCAGTACTTC. The variable domain in full, with the rest retrieved from reference TRBV7-8 and TRBJ2-7, is GAGVSQSPRYKVAKRGQDVALRCDPISGHVSLFWYQQALGQGPEFLTYFQNEAQLDKSGLPSDRFFAERPEGSVSTLKIQRTQQEDSAVYLCASSFSGTHYEQYFGPGTRLTVT.

The rearrangement links TRBV28 to TRBJ1-1; TRBD1 is a possible D gene (5 bases). CDR1 is MDHEN, CDR2 SYDVKM, per germline. The CDR3 has 14 residues. With 7 bases removed from V and 1 base from J, the gap between germline ends came to 13 bases. CDR3 sequence reads: CASTSLGGNTEAFF. Written as DNA, the CDR3 is TGTGCCAGCACCTCCCTTGGGGGGAACACTGAAGCTTTCTTT.

The chain is built from TRBV10-2 and TRBJ2-3; no reliable D call. CDR3 length equals 14 residues. Germline V gives CDR1 WSHSY, CDR2 SAAADI. V lost 8 bases to trimming and J lost 1 base, with 13 bases between them. This CDR3 is CASGVSSGTDTQYF. The DNA for the CDR3 is TGCGCCAGCGGGGTGTCGTCGGGCACAGATACGCAGTATTTT.

The chain joins TRBV19 to TRBJ2-3, with D unclear. The germline CDR1 and CDR2 sequences are LNHDA and SQIVND (reference sequence). Trimming left V 5 bases short and J 1 base short, with 10 bases between. This CDR3 has 14 residues. The CDR3, as DNA: TGTGCCAGTAGTCCTTCGGCAGGCACAGATACGCAGTATTTT. This codes for CASSPSAGTDTQYF.

V is TRBV2 and J is TRBJ1-5, with TRBD1 as a possible D gene (5 bases). V shed 5 bases and J shed 9 bases, with 17 bases lying between them. CDR1 and CDR2 (germline): SNHLY, FYNNEI. This CDR3 spans 14 amino acids. Here the CDR3 reads CASSPAQVRVPQHF. CDR3 bases: TGTGCCAGCAGTCCGGCACAGGTCCGCGTGCCCCAGCATTTT.

This rearrangement joins TRBV27 to TRBJ1-6, with a possible D match to TRBD1 (5 bases). The CDR3 contains 19 residues. V was clipped by 6 bases and J by 8 bases, with 29 bases between them. Germline V gene sequence: CDR1 MNHEY, CDR2 SMNVEV (reference sequence). The DNA for the CDR3 is TGTGCCAGCAGCCGAACCACACGATCAGGGCGGATGGTGGATTCACCCCTCCACTTT. Protein: CASSRTTRSGRMVDSPLHF.

The chain joins TRBV9 to TRBJ2-3; 8 bases line up with TRBD1. There are 14 residues in the CDR3. With 1 base clipped from V and 3 bases from J, the junction kept 1 base outside the gene matches. CDR1 is SGDLS and CDR2 is YYNGEE in the germline V gene. CDR3 sequence reads: CASSVQGATDTQYF. CDR3 DNA sequence: TGTGCCAGCAGCGTACAGGGGGCTACAGATACGCAGTATTTT.

V usage is TRBV19 and J usage is TRBJ1-2, with TRBD1 matching over 9 bases. The trim removed 8 bases at V and 1 base at J, leaving 11 bases unmatched. The CDR3 runs 16 residues. Germline loops: CDR1 LNHDA, CDR2 SQIVND (reference sequence). Here the CDR3 reads CASQPWDRAGNYGYTF. CDR3 nucleotides: TGTGCCAGTCAACCATGGGACAGGGCGGGTAACTATGGCTACACCTTC.

The V call is TRBV7-2, the J call TRBJ1-2, with D maybe TRBD1 (5 bases). Germline CDR1 SGHTA, CDR2 FQGNSA. The CDR3 is 14 residues long. The V and J ends lost 2 bases and 2 bases respectively, with 9 bases between them. The CDR3 region has the DNA TGTGCCAGCAGCTTAACGGGGACCAACTATGGCTACACCTTC. It encodes CASSLTGTNYGYTF. The full variable domain, its missing parts supplied by reference TRBV7-2 and TRBJ1-2, is GAGVSQSPSNKVTEKGKDVELRCDPISGHTALYWYRQSLGQGLEFLIYFQGNSAPDKSGLPSDRFSAERTGGSVSTLTIQRTQQEDSAVYLCASSLTGTNYGYTFGSGTRLTVV.

The CDR3, as DNA: TGTGCCAGCAGCGGGGGACTGGGGACGGGCAATCAGCCCCAGCATTTT. Translating gives CASSGGLGTGNQPQHF. The J gene is TRBJ1-5, the V gene TRBV5-6, with D perhaps matching TRBD1 (5 bases). Germline V lookup: CDR1 SGHDT, CDR2 YYEEEE. V was pared by 4 bases and J by 2 bases, with 16 bases between. The CDR3 totals 16 residues.

This clone was counted once. The chain employs TRBV7-9 and TRBJ2-5; no reliable D call. The CDR3 totals 13 residues. Germline V gene lookup returns CDR1 SEHNR and CDR2 FQNEAQ (reference sequence). V shed 1 base and J shed 4 bases, with 7 bases lying between them. The CDR3 DNA is TGTGCCAGCAGCTTAGTCAGTTCAGAGACCCAGTACTTC. This encodes CASSLVSSETQYF.

J is TRBJ2-7 and V is TRBV5-4; no clear D gene. Trimming pared 2 bases from V and 1 base from J, leaving 4 bases between. The germline V gene encodes CDR1 SGHNT and CDR2 YYREEE (reference sequence). The CDR3 loop spans 12 amino acids. The CDR3 nucleotides read TGTGCCAGCAGCTTACGGTCCTACGAGCAGTACTTC. Its protein product is CASSLRSYEQYF.